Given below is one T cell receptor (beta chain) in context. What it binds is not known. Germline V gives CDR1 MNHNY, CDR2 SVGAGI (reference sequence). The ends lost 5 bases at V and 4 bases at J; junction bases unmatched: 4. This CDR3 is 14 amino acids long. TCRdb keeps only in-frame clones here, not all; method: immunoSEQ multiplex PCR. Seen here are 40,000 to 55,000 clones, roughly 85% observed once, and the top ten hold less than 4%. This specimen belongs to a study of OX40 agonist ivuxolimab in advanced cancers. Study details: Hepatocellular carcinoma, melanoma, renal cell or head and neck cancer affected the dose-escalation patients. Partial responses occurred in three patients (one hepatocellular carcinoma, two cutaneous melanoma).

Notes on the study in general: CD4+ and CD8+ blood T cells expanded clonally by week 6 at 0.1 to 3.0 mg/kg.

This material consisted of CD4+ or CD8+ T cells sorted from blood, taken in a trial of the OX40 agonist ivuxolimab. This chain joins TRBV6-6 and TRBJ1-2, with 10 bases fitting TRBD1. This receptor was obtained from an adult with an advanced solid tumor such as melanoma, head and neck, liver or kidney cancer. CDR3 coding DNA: TGTGCCAGCAGTCGGGACAGGGGAGGCTATGGCTACACCTTC. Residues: CASSRDRGGYGYTF.